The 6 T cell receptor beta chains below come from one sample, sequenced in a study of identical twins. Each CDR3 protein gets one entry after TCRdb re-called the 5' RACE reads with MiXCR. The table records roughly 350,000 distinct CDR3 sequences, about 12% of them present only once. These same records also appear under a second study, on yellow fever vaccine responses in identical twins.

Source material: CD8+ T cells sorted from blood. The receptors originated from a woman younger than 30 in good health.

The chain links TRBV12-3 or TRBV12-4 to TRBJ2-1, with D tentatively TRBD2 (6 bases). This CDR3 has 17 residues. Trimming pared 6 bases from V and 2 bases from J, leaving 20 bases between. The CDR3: CASSPGSLAAAYNEQFF. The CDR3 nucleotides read TGTGCCAGCAGCCCGGGGTCGTTAGCGGCCGCCTACAATGAGCAGTTCTTC.

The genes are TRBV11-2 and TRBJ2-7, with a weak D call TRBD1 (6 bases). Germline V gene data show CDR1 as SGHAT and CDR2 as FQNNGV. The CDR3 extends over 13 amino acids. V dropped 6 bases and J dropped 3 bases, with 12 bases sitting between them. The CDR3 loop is CASRMTGHYEQYV. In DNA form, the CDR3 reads TGTGCCAGCAGGATGACAGGACACTACGAGCAGTACGTC.

CDR3 loop: CASSLGGAQGSGTQYF. The CDR3 bases are TGTGCCAGCAGCTTAGGTGGAGCCCAGGGGTCCGGGACCCAGTACTTC. This sequence joins TRBV7-2 and TRBJ2-5, with a possible D match to TRBD1 (6 bases). CDR3 length: 16 amino acids. Between the trimmed V and J ends, which lost 1 base and 7 bases, there was a span of 19 bases. The germline CDR1 and CDR2 sequences are SGHTA and FQGNSA.

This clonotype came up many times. CDR3 protein: CASSAPNTGELFF. The CDR3 bases are TGTGCCAGCAGCGCGCCGAACACCGGGGAGCTGTTTTTT. The chain uses TRBV9 and TRBJ2-2, with no clear D. The germline V gene encodes CDR1 SGDLS and CDR2 YYNGEE. V was clipped by 3 bases and J by 0 bases, with 3 bases between them. The length of the CDR3 is 13 residues.

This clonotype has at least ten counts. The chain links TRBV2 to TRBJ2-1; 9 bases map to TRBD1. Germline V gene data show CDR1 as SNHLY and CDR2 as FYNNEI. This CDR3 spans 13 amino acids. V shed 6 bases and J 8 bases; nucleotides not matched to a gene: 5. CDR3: CASRDRGSDEQFF. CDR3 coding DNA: TGTGCCAGCAGGGACAGGGGAAGTGATGAGCAGTTCTTC. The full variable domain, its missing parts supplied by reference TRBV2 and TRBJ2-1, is EPEVTQTPSHQVTQMGQEVILRCVPISNHLYFYWYRQILGQKVEFLVSFYNNEISEKSEIFDDQFSVERPDGSNFTLKIRSTKLEDSAMYFCASRDRGSDEQFFGPGTRLTVL.

CDR3 region: CASSPRTWNEQFF. Written as DNA, the CDR3 is TGTGCCAGCAGCCCTCGAACTTGGAATGAGCAGTTCTTC. The V call is TRBV27, the J call TRBJ2-1, with D unresolved. CDR3 length: 13 residues. Germline V gene data show CDR1 as MNHEY and CDR2 as SMNVEV (reference sequence). Trimming stripped 6 bases from V and 7 bases from J, with 13 bases between.